The 14 T cell receptor beta chains presented below share a single source sample, sequenced in a study of graft-versus-host responses after intestinal transplantation. The antigens these receptors bind are not known. Libraries were prepared by immunoSEQ multiplex PCR; TCRdb keeps only in-frame clonotypes and omits some of them. The sample contains 55,000 to 80,000 clones, 90% to 95% of which appear only once. Specimen: unstimulated CD8+ T cells sorted from spleen or lymph node cells, collected before transplant. Source of these receptors: a human donor who was the organ donor for an intestinal transplant.

The chain uses TRBV2 and TRBJ2-5; no clear D. With the DNA end fitting TRBJ2-7 better, the J assignment may be wrong. The germline V gene encodes CDR1 SNHLY and CDR2 FYNNEI. This CDR3 is 11 amino acids long. The CDR3 protein is CASRDTYEQYF. The CDR3 DNA reads TGTGCCAGCAGAGACACCTACGAGCAGTACTTC.

V and J are TRBV5-6 and TRBJ1-1; weak D call: TRBD1 (5 bases). The germline V and J ends were trimmed by 1 base and 1 base, with 14 bases remaining between them. CDR1 and CDR2 from the germline V gene are SGHDT and YYEEEE. The length of the CDR3 is 16 residues. The CDR3 bases are TGTGCCAGCAGCTTGAGTGGGACGGGGGGGAACACTGAAGCTTTCTTT. Translation: CASSLSGTGGNTEAFF.

The chain uses TRBV27 and TRBJ1-5; possibly TRBD1 for D (5 bases). CDR1 and CDR2 from the germline V gene are MNHEY and SMNVEV (reference sequence). Trimming left V 6 bases short and J 6 bases short, with 12 bases between. This CDR3 region has 13 residues. The CDR3 coding sequence is TGTGCCAGCAGCTCCGGGGGGGGTCAGCCCCAGCATTTT. It translates to CASSSGGGQPQHF.

This sequence joins TRBV7-8 and TRBJ2-3; TRBD2 aligns across 11 bases. There are 19 residues in the CDR3. From germline, CDR1 is SGHVS and CDR2 FQNEAQ. Losses at the gene ends were 1 base for V and 4 bases for J; bases not matched to a gene: 13. The CDR3 loop reads CASSLGTPLAGVGADTQYF. The CDR3, as DNA: TGTGCCAGCAGCTTAGGAACGCCACTAGCGGGAGTGGGCGCAGATACGCAGTATTTT.

The chain is built from TRBV5-4 and TRBJ2-1; 13 bases are shared with TRBD2. Germline CDR1 and CDR2: SGHNT and YYREEE (reference sequence). The V segment lost 7 bases and the J segment 8 bases; nucleotides outside the gene matches: 3. This CDR3 comprises 13 residues. CDR3 amino acids: CASRTSGSDEQFF. The CDR3 DNA reads TGTGCCAGCCGGACTAGCGGGAGCGATGAGCAGTTCTTC.

This clone occurred a few times. This chain joins TRBV19 and TRBJ2-7; the D gene is possibly TRBD2 (5 bases). CDR3 length equals 15 residues. V was clipped by 1 base and J by 0 bases, with 10 bases between them. Germline CDR1 LNHDA, CDR2 SQIVND (reference sequence). CDR3 sequence (DNA): TGTGCCAGTAGTATAGGCGGGCCGCTCTCCTACGAGCAGTACTTC. Translation gives CASSIGGPLSYEQYF.

This rearrangement joins TRBV9 to TRBJ2-5; 8 nucleotides align to TRBD1. V was clipped by 2 bases and J by 5 bases; unmatched bases: 5. Germline V gene lookup returns CDR1 SGDLS and CDR2 YYNGEE. The CDR3 consists of 14 residues. The CDR3 region has the DNA TGTGCCAGCAGCGTCCAGGGGGCTGTGGAGACCCAGTACTTC. Translating gives CASSVQGAVETQYF.

The chain couples TRBV4-2 to TRBJ2-1, with D possibly matching TRBD2 (6 bases). The germline V gene encodes CDR1 LGHNA and CDR2 YNFKEQ. The CDR3 consists of 14 residues. V gave up 4 bases and J gave up 7 bases, with 14 bases separating them. For the CDR3, the DNA is TGTGCCAGCAGCCCTCCGAGCGGGTCGAATGAGCAGTTCTTC. Its protein is CASSPPSGSNEQFF.

This chain connects TRBV28 to TRBJ2-4; 8 bases match TRBD2. The germline V gene has CDR1 MDHEN and CDR2 SYDVKM. V was pared by 6 bases and J by 8 bases, with 18 bases of the junction left unmatched. The CDR3 is made up of 17 amino acids. The CDR3 is CASSPGPQGREVYIQYF. The CDR3 DNA reads as TGTGCCAGCAGCCCTGGCCCTCAGGGGCGGGAGGTATACATTCAGTACTTC.

The chain is built from TRBV9 and TRBJ1-2; no firm D call. V was shortened by 3 bases and J by 3 bases, with 9 bases between the two germline ends. CDR1 is SGDLS, CDR2 YYNGEE, per germline. The length of the CDR3 is 13 residues. The CDR3 DNA is TGTGCCAGCAGCGGCACGCGGGACTATGGCTACACCTTC. It translates to CASSGTRDYGYTF.

The gene calls are TRBV5-5 and TRBJ2-7, with 14 bases lining up with TRBD2. CDR3 length: 19 amino acids. Trimming cost V 2 bases and J 5 bases; bases outside gene matches: 15. CDR1 is SGHKS, CDR2 YYEKEE, per germline (reference sequence). The CDR3 loop reads CASSLLPDTGLAGANEQYF. CDR3 bases: TGTGCCAGCAGCTTACTCCCCGATACGGGACTAGCGGGAGCTAACGAGCAGTACTTC.

The rearrangement uses TRBV12-2 and TRBJ2-7; the table's D call, TRBD2, was not checked against the DNA. TRBV12-2 is designated a pseudogene. The CDR3 sequence is 16 residues long. CDR3 loop: CASRISIWTGPYEQYF. The DNA for the CDR3 is TGTGCAAGTCGCATTTCGATCTGGACTGGACCCTACGAGCAGTACTTC.

This clone has only one observation. The chain uses TRBV9 and TRBJ1-2, with no clear D. Germline V gene data show CDR1 as SGDLS and CDR2 as YYNGEE. Trimming removed 0 bases from V and 3 bases from J, with 6 bases in between. CDR3 size: 13 residues. The CDR3 nucleotides read TGTGCCAGCAGCGTAGGCGAGGACTATGGCTACACCTTC. Amino acids: CASSVGEDYGYTF. The full variable domain, with the rest looked up from reference TRBV9 and TRBJ1-2, is DSGVTQTPKHLITATGQRVTLRCSPRSGDLSVYWYQQSLDQGLQFLIQYYNGEERAKGNILERFSAQQFPDLHSELNLSSLELGDSALYFCASSVGEDYGYTFGSGTRLTVV.

The chain carries TRBV4-1 and TRBJ1-2; TRBD1 is a possible D gene (6 bases). V lost 3 bases to trimming and J lost 0 bases, with 20 bases between them. This CDR3 has 18 residues. Germline loops: CDR1 MGHRA, CDR2 YSYEKL. DNA for the CDR3: TGCGCCAGCAGCCACCCTTCGACAGGAATCGGATCTAACTATGGCTACACCTTC. This translates into CASSHPSTGIGSNYGYTF.